This T cell receptor beta chain stems from a study of tumor-infiltrating lymphocytes in primary liver carcinoma. About the research overall: Surgeons treated the primary liver carcinoma of the patients by surgical resection. Tumor stage was T1-T3 N0M0, and tumor size was roughly 4.2 to 11 cm across. Sample yields, roughly 3.5 to 7.13 million productive TCRbeta reads, were similar across the tissue types.

The template, about 500 ng total RNA, yielded TCR beta cDNA made with a constant-region primer. Libraries for TCR beta were built through three nested multiplex PCR rounds, which together made up a slightly modified ARM-PCR procedure. Researchers ran the first two PCR rounds for roughly 11 cycles each with TRBV1-TRBV30 forward primers and a C-beta reverse primer. TCRdb re-called the multiplex PCR reads with MiXCR, one entry per CDR3 protein. The repertoire holds 300,000 to 400,000 distinct CDR3 sequences, with about 61% as singletons. Germline DNA was also extracted, and blood RNA derived from unsorted whole blood. It was before surgery that about 3.8 milliliters of peripheral blood were collected. The V and J ends lost 5 bases and 2 bases respectively, with 17 bases between them. Germline CDR1 is SGHDT and CDR2 is YYEEEE. The CDR3 has 16 amino acids.

The origin of this receptor is a man between 35 and 55 years old with primary liver carcinoma and hepatitis B virus infection. Source material: peripheral blood. This sequence joins TRBV5-6 and TRBJ2-4; D might be TRBD1 (5 bases). The CDR3 nucleotides are TGTGCCAGCAGTGCTAGGGGATTTATATCCAAAAACATTCAGTACTTC. Translating it yields CASSARGFISKNIQYF.